Each of the 23 T cell receptor beta chains below was sequenced from the same sample in a study of blood T cells in healthy people across ages. Together with a sample-barcoded 5' primer, a J-beta primer mix was included in a second PCR lasting roughly 6 to 12 cycles. A single record per CDR3 protein comes from TCRdb applying MiXCR to the 5' RACE reads. The sample includes some 1.1 million distinct CDR3 sequences, around two fifths of them seen just once. The sample consisted of blood. These receptors originate from a man between 18 and 29 years old in good health.

The chain links TRBV2 to TRBJ2-3, with D perhaps being TRBD1 or TRBD2 (6 bases each). Trimming shortened V by 11 bases and J by 6 bases, and 21 bases separated the two germline ends. The CDR3 loop spans 14 amino acids. CDR1 and CDR2 (germline): SNHLY, FYNNEI. For the CDR3, the DNA is TGTGCCGGAACCGGGGGCCGTAATCAGGATACGCAGTATTTT. Its translation is CAGTGGRNQDTQYF. Combining the CDR3 with reference TRBV2 and TRBJ2-3 gives the whole variable domain EPEVTQTPSHQVTQMGQEVILRCVPISNHLYFYWYRQILGQKVEFLVSFYNNEISEKSEIFDDQFSVERPDGSNFTLKIRSTKLEDSAMYFCAGTGGRNQDTQYFGPGTRLTVL.

The chain has TRBV20-1 and TRBJ1-1, with TRBD1 as a possible D gene (5 bases). V was pared by 6 bases and J by 0 bases, with 26 bases between. The germline gives CDR1 DFQATT, CDR2 SNEGSKA (reference sequence). This CDR3 has 18 residues. CDR3 in DNA: TGCAGTGCCAGACCCGTCGAAAGATTTCGGACACTGAACACTGAAGCTTTCTTT. As protein: CSARPVERFRTLNTEAFF.

This sequence joins TRBV5-1 and TRBJ2-3; 7 positions match TRBD1. This CDR3 is built from 16 residues. Per the germline V gene, CDR1 is SGHRS and CDR2 is YFSETQ. Trimming took 4 bases from V and 0 from J; bases not matched to a gene: 8. Written as DNA, the CDR3 is TGCGCCAGCAGCCGACCGGGACAGACAAGCACAGATACGCAGTATTTT. Its translation is CASSRPGQTSTDTQYF.

A few counts support this clonotype. The chain recombines TRBV24-1 with TRBJ2-1; D not certain. Germline V gene sequence: CDR1 KGHDR, CDR2 SFDVKD. The CDR3 extends over 15 amino acids. V lost 0 bases and J lost 5, with 10 bases in between. For the CDR3, the DNA is TGTGCCACCAGTGATTTGGCGGCTACTGACAATGAGCAGTTCTTC. It yields the protein CATSDLAATDNEQFF.

This clonotype was found many times. The gene calls are TRBV4-3 and TRBJ1-2, with D unclear. V was pared by 0 bases and J by 4 bases, with 9 bases between. The CDR3 loop spans 14 amino acids. The germline V gene has CDR1 LGHNA and CDR2 YSLEER. The CDR3 DNA is TGCGCCAGCAGCCAAGAGGGTTTTGGCTATGGCTACACCTTC. This translates into CASSQEGFGYGYTF.

This clonotype has only a few counts. This chain connects TRBV20-1 to TRBJ1-3, with D tentatively TRBD1 (6 bases). V shed 4 bases and J shed 1 base, with 11 bases lying between them. From germline, CDR1 is DFQATT and CDR2 SNEGSKA (reference sequence). The CDR3 is 14 amino acids. The CDR3 DNA reads TGCAGTGCTACACAGGGTTATTCTGGAAACACCATATATTTT. Translation: CSATQGYSGNTIYF.

The V and J genes are TRBV12-3 or TRBV12-4 and TRBJ2-3; tentatively, D is TRBD2 (5 bases). The CDR3 consists of 13 residues. Trimming stripped 7 bases from V and 9 bases from J, with 17 bases between. The CDR3 region has the DNA TGTGCCAGCACCCCCGGGGAGATGAGGACGCAGTATTTT. This sequence encodes CASTPGEMRTQYF.

The rearrangement uses TRBV6-5 and TRBJ2-5; D gene ambiguous. CDR1 is MNHEY and CDR2 is SVGAGI in the germline V gene. The CDR3 is made up of 13 amino acids. The V end lost 6 bases, the J end lost 3 bases, and 11 bases lay between the germline ends. This CDR3 is CASRDFEEETQYF. CDR3 sequence (DNA): TGTGCCAGCAGAGACTTTGAGGAAGAGACCCAGTACTTC.

To note about this clonotype: Mismatch with germline at one junction end may stem from a read error. The chain links TRBV4-3 to TRBJ2-5; a weak D match, TRBD1 (5 bases). The CDR3 has 15 residues. The germline V gene has CDR1 LGHNA and CDR2 YSLEER. In DNA form, the CDR3 reads TGCACCAGCAGCCAAGATCAGGGTTACCAAGAGACCCAGTACTTC. This translates into CTSSQDQGYQETQYF.

J is TRBJ1-4 and V is TRBV12-3 or TRBV12-4; D gene unclear. The length of the CDR3 is 12 residues. Trimming stripped 9 bases from V and 7 bases from J, with 12 bases between. CDR3 DNA sequence: TGTGCCAGTCATGGCACCGGTGAAAAACTGTTTTTT. Amino acid sequence: CASHGTGEKLFF.

This chain links TRBV28 with TRBJ2-3; 8 nucleotides agree with TRBD2. Germline loops: CDR1 MDHEN, CDR2 SYDVKM. The junction had 13 bases not matched to a gene; V was cut back by 2 bases and J by 0 bases. The CDR3 length is 19 residues. The CDR3 nucleotides are TGTGCCAGCAGTTTACCGGGACTAGAGGGGCCGACTAGCACAGATACGCAGTATTTT. Its translation is CASSLPGLEGPTSTDTQYF.

There are a few counts of this clonotype. CDR3 DNA sequence: TGTGCCAGCAGTCCCAGACGGTTTCCCACAGATACGCAGTATTTT. Translating gives CASSPRRFPTDTQYF. V usage is TRBV28 and J usage is TRBJ2-3, with no clear D. Deletions cut 5 bases from V and 2 bases from J, with 14 bases between. This CDR3 has 15 residues. From germline, CDR1 is MDHEN and CDR2 SYDVKM.

In its sample, this clonotype was seen once. The J gene is TRBJ2-7, the V gene TRBV7-2; D uncertain. The germline V and J ends were trimmed by 1 base and 7 bases, with 17 bases remaining between them. CDR1 SGHTA and CDR2 FQGNSA come from the germline V gene. CDR3 length: 15 residues. CDR3 nucleotide sequence: TGTGCCAGCAGCTTAGATGGGTGGTCCTACAAGGAGCAGTACTTC. This codes for CASSLDGWSYKEQYF. Based on the CDR3 plus reference TRBV7-2 and TRBJ2-7, the full variable domain is GAGVSQSPSNKVTEKGKDVELRCDPISGHTALYWYRQSLGQGLEFLIYFQGNSAPDKSGLPSDRFSAERTGGSVSTLTIQRTQQEDSAVYLCASSLDGWSYKEQYFGPGTRLTVT.

About this clonotype itself: A much larger clone sits a single nucleotide away, making a read error possible. The gene calls are TRBV7-9 and TRBJ1-5; possible D gene TRBD1, 6 bases. CDR3 length equals 15 residues. V lost 5 bases and J 7 bases, leaving 18 bases between the germline ends. CDR1 is SEHNR, CDR2 FQNEAQ, per germline (reference sequence). The CDR3 spells CASSDTGGVKQPQHF. Written as DNA, the CDR3 is TGTGCCAGCAGCGACACTGGGGGCGTAAAGCAGCCCCAGCATTTT. The variable domain in full, completed from reference TRBV7-9 and TRBJ1-5, reads DTGVSQNPRHKITKRGQNVTFRCDPISEHNRLYWYRQTLGQGPEFLTYFQNEAQLEKSRLLSDRFSAERPKGSFSTLEIQRTEQGDSAMYLCASSDTGGVKQPQHFGDGTRLSIL.

The chain has TRBV5-1 and TRBJ2-7; D unclear. V shed 4 bases and J shed 1 base, with 9 bases lying between them. Germline lookup yields CDR1 SGHRS and CDR2 YFSETQ. The CDR3 consists of 13 residues. CDR3 bases: TGCGCCAGCAGCCCCGACCCATCCTACGAGCAGTACTTC. Amino acids: CASSPDPSYEQYF.

The chain joins TRBV9 to TRBJ2-1; D remains unclear. The CDR3 has 19 residues. Germline CDR1 SGDLS, CDR2 YYNGEE. Trimming shortened V by 0 bases and J by 0 bases, and 19 bases separated the two germline ends. CDR3 sequence reads: CASSVELAVDTPSYNEQFF. The DNA of the CDR3 is TGTGCCAGCAGCGTAGAACTGGCGGTGGATACCCCCTCCTACAATGAGCAGTTCTTC.

Only a few counts were recorded for this clonotype. The V gene is TRBV20-1, the J gene TRBJ2-5, with D possibly being TRBD1 (5 bases). V gave up 4 bases and J gave up 7 bases, with 16 bases separating them. Germline values: CDR1 DFQATT, CDR2 SNEGSKA (reference sequence). This CDR3 spans 13 amino acids. CDR3 in amino acids: CSATKGVSATQYF. The DNA for the CDR3 is TGCAGTGCTACTAAAGGGGTCTCGGCGACCCAGTACTTC.

This clonotype has just a few counts. The V and J genes are TRBV7-2 and TRBJ1-1; D unresolved. The CDR3 is 13 residues long. Per germline, CDR1 SGHTA and CDR2 FQGNSA. V lost 3 bases to trimming and J lost 3 bases, with 8 bases between them. CDR3 nucleotides: TGTGCCAGCAGCTTCGACCAGGACACTGAAGCTTTCTTT. Translation: CASSFDQDTEAFF.

The chain has TRBV20-1 and TRBJ2-3; TRBD1 agrees at 9 bases. The CDR3 length is 15 residues. The V gene's germline CDR1 is DFQATT and CDR2 SNEGSKA (reference sequence). With 5 bases clipped from V and 6 bases from J, the junction kept 12 bases outside the gene matches. In DNA form, the CDR3 reads TGCAGTGCTGTTAACAGGGGGCTCGCCAAGGATACGCAGTATTTT. Encoded protein: CSAVNRGLAKDTQYF.

In this sample, this clonotype turned up a few times. The chain recombines TRBV10-3 with TRBJ2-3; D gene unclear. The CDR3 has 14 residues. With 0 bases removed from V and 2 bases from J, the gap between germline ends came to 6 bases. In germline, CDR1 is ENHRY, CDR2 SYGVKD. The chain's CDR3 is CAISESRFTDTQYF. The CDR3 DNA sequence: TGTGCCATCAGTGAGTCGAGATTCACAGATACGCAGTATTTT.

This clonotype was seen only once. The chain recombines TRBV18 with TRBJ1-1; D is ambiguous. Deletions cut 3 bases from V and 3 bases from J, with 17 bases between. The CDR3 is 16 residues long. Germline values: CDR1 KGHSH, CDR2 LQKENI. The CDR3 loop reads CASSPSPDPGDTEAFF. The CDR3 DNA follows: TGTGCCAGCTCACCCTCCCCAGACCCCGGGGACACTGAAGCTTTCTTT. Together with reference TRBV18 and TRBJ1-1, the CDR3 gives the full variable domain: NAGVMQNPRHLVRRRGQEARLRCSPMKGHSHVYWYRQLPEEGLKFMVYLQKENIIDESGMPKERFSAEFPKEGPSILRIQQVVRGDSAAYFCASSPSPDPGDTEAFFGQGTRLTVV.

On this clonotype itself: A much larger clone differs from this one at a single base, so this may be a read error. The chain has TRBV28 and TRBJ2-1, with 10 bases identical to TRBD2. The CDR3 runs to 14 residues. The V and J ends lost 4 bases and 9 bases, in that order; junction bases with no gene match: 6. The germline CDR1 and CDR2 sequences are MDHEN and SYDVKM. CDR3 amino acids: CASSWTSGIGEQFF. CDR3 in DNA: TGTGCCAGCAGTTGGACTAGCGGTATCGGTGAGCAGTTCTTC.

There are a few counts of this clonotype. The chain carries TRBV4-3 and TRBJ1-2, with D uncertain. The CDR3 loop spans 13 amino acids. V shed 5 bases and J shed 4 bases, with 11 bases lying between them. CDR1 and CDR2 from the germline V gene are LGHNA and YSLEER. In nucleotides, the CDR3 is TGCGCCAGCAGCGCCGAACGGGTCTATGGCTACACCTTC. Protein sequence: CASSAERVYGYTF.